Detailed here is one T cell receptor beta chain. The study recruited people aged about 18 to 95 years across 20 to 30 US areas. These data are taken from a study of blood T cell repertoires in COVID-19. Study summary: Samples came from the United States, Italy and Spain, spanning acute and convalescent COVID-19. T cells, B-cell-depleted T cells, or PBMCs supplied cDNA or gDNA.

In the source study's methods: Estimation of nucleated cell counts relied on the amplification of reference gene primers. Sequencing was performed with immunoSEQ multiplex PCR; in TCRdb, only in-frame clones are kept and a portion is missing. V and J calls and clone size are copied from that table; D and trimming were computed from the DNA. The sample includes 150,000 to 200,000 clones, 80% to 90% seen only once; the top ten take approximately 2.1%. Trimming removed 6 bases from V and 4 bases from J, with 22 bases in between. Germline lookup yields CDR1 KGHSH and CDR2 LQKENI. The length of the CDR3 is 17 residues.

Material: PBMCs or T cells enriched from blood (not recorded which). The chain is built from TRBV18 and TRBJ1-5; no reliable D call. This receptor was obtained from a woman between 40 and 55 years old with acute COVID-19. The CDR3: CASSLSGGGPMNQPQHF. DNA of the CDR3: TGTGCCAGCTCCCTCAGCGGAGGCGGCCCGATGAATCAGCCCCAGCATTTT.